This passage covers 22 T cell receptor beta chains from one sample sequenced in a study of shared clonotypes between healthy human individuals. TCRdb keeps only in-frame clones here, not all; method: immunoSEQ multiplex PCR. The table includes a few million clones, around nine tenths detected once. Sequencing used naive CD4+ T cells sorted from blood. The sample's subset: CD45RA+ positively selected. Receptors were obtained from a man between 18 and 29 years old in good health.

The gene calls are TRBV6-5 and TRBJ2-6, with 8 bases aligning to TRBD1. Trimming took 10 bases from V and 0 from J; bases not matched to a gene: 2. The germline CDR1 and CDR2 sequences are MNHEY and SVGAGI. The CDR3 is 14 residues long. The CDR3 sequence is CAIRGHSGANVLTF. The CDR3 DNA follows: TGTGCCATCAGGGGGCACTCTGGGGCCAACGTCCTGACTTTC.

The chain links TRBV18 to TRBJ1-4, with D unresolved. V was clipped by 6 bases and J by 5 bases, with 10 bases between them. The CDR3 totals 13 residues. CDR1 is KGHSH and CDR2 is LQKENI in the germline V gene. CDR3 nucleotide sequence: TGTGCCAGCTCGGCCTCAAAAAATGAAAAACTGTTTTTT. Amino acids: CASSASKNEKLFF. The variable domain in full, with the rest retrieved from reference TRBV18 and TRBJ1-4, is NAGVMQNPRHLVRRRGQEARLRCSPMKGHSHVYWYRQLPEEGLKFMVYLQKENIIDESGMPKERFSAEFPKEGPSILRIQQVVRGDSAAYFCASSASKNEKLFFGSGTQLSVL.

The chain is built from TRBV12-5 and TRBJ1-1, with D possibly TRBD1 on 6 matching bases. CDR1 is LGHNT and CDR2 is FRNRAP in the germline V gene. V lost 7 bases and J lost 8, with 20 bases in between. The CDR3 is 14 amino acids. CDR3 region: CASVSRARGGEAFF. CDR3 nucleotides: TGTGCTAGTGTCTCACGGGCCCGGGGGGGCGAAGCTTTCTTT.

The chain joins TRBV11-2 to TRBJ2-2; 7 nucleotides line up with TRBD1. The germline gives CDR1 SGHAT, CDR2 FQNNGV. V shed 4 bases, J shed 4 bases, and the junction held 6 bases outside the gene matches. CDR3 length: 15 amino acids. The CDR3 DNA follows: TGTGCCAGCAGCTCCTCCGGGACAGTCACCGGGGAGCTGTTTTTT. It encodes CASSSSGTVTGELFF.

V is TRBV10-1 and J is TRBJ2-7; D is uncertain. This CDR3 contains 13 residues. CDR1 is WNHNN, CDR2 SYGVQD, per germline (reference sequence). Deletions cut 5 bases from V and 7 bases from J, with 15 bases between. The CDR3 loop reads CASSTYYPGEQYF. The CDR3 nucleotides are TGCGCCAGCAGTACCTACTATCCTGGGGAGCAGTACTTC.

The CDR3 here is CASSRGTADNSPLHF. In nucleotides, the CDR3 is TGTGCCAGTAGTAGAGGGACCGCTGATAATTCACCCCTCCACTTT. The chain is built from TRBV19 and TRBJ1-6; the D gene is possibly TRBD1 (5 bases). In germline, CDR1 is LNHDA, CDR2 SQIVND (reference sequence). The CDR3 has 15 residues. Trimming removed 4 bases at V and 5 bases at J, with 12 bases between.

The chain joins TRBV6-5 to TRBJ1-5; D is ambiguous. CDR3 length equals 13 residues. Looked up from germline, CDR1 is MNHEY and CDR2 is SVGAGI. Deletions cut 0 bases from V and 6 bases from J, with 6 bases between. CDR3 loop: CASSYSHGQPQHF. DNA for the CDR3: TGTGCCAGCAGTTACTCGCATGGTCAGCCCCAGCATTTT.

The chain couples TRBV19 to TRBJ2-7; no reliable D call. CDR3 length: 14 amino acids. V was trimmed by 5 bases and J by 3 bases, leaving 14 bases between them. Germline V lookup: CDR1 LNHDA, CDR2 SQIVND (reference sequence). This CDR3 is CASSDTYTLYEQYF. The CDR3 coding sequence is TGTGCCAGTAGTGACACCTATACCCTCTACGAGCAGTACTTC.

The J gene is TRBJ1-4, the V gene TRBV5-4; weak D call: TRBD1 (6 bases). The V gene's germline CDR1 is SGHNT and CDR2 YYREEE (reference sequence). This CDR3 has 15 amino acids. Deletions cut 4 bases from V and 7 bases from J, with 17 bases between. DNA for the CDR3: TGTGCCAGCAGCCGCCGGGGGGCAGCGGGTGAAAAACTGTTTTTT. Encoded protein: CASSRRGAAGEKLFF.

This chain joins TRBV7-9 and TRBJ2-1; 14 bases match TRBD2. The ends lost 1 base at V and 0 bases at J; junction bases unmatched: 2. CDR1 is SEHNR, CDR2 FQNEAQ, per germline (reference sequence). There are 18 residues in the CDR3. The CDR3 protein is CASSLGLAGGPSYNEQFF. In DNA, the CDR3 is TGTGCCAGCAGCTTAGGACTAGCGGGAGGGCCCTCCTACAATGAGCAGTTCTTC. Looking up the rest from reference TRBV7-9 and TRBJ2-1 gives the full variable domain: DTGVSQNPRHKITKRGQNVTFRCDPISEHNRLYWYRQTLGQGPEFLTYFQNEAQLEKSRLLSDRFSAERPKGSFSTLEIQRTEQGDSAMYLCASSLGLAGGPSYNEQFFGPGTRLTVL.

The chain employs TRBV19 and TRBJ1-2, with no clear D. Trimming pared 2 bases from V and 7 bases from J, leaving 8 bases between. This CDR3 spans 12 amino acids. Germline CDR1 and CDR2: LNHDA and SQIVND (reference sequence). The CDR3 loop is CASSIQGLGYTF. Written as DNA, the CDR3 is TGTGCCAGTAGTATACAAGGTCTTGGCTACACCTTC.

Comments on this clone: Within the sample, other DNA sequences also encode this same CDR3. V gene TRBV7-9 combines with J gene TRBJ2-7; D call uncertain. The CDR3 contains 14 residues. Per the germline V gene, CDR1 is SEHNR and CDR2 is FQNEAQ (reference sequence). Trimming cost V 1 base and J 3 bases, with 10 bases left between them. CDR3 coding DNA: TGTGCCAGCAGCTTAGGGGGTTTAAGCTACGAGCAGTACTTC. This codes for CASSLGGLSYEQYF. Combining the CDR3 with reference TRBV7-9 and TRBJ2-7 gives the whole variable domain DTGVSQNPRHKITKRGQNVTFRCDPISEHNRLYWYRQTLGQGPEFLTYFQNEAQLEKSRLLSDRFSAERPKGSFSTLEIQRTEQGDSAMYLCASSLGGLSYEQYFGPGTRLTVT.

The chain employs TRBV6-6 and TRBJ1-3; D gene unclear. The CDR3 is 14 residues long. CDR1 and CDR2 from the germline V gene are MNHNY and SVGAGI (reference sequence). Between the trimmed V and J ends, which lost 2 bases and 8 bases, there was a span of 13 bases. CDR3 protein: CASSYGSLGDTIYF. CDR3 DNA: TGTGCCAGCAGTTACGGGTCACTCGGGGACACCATATATTTT.

A remark on this clone: This specimen includes other DNA sequences encoding the same CDR3. This chain uses TRBV7-9 with TRBJ2-5; D is unclear. This CDR3 is 11 amino acids long. The germline gives CDR1 SEHNR, CDR2 FQNEAQ (reference sequence). V was cut by 5 bases and J by 5 bases, with 6 bases left in between. The DNA of the CDR3 is TGTGCCAGCAGCCCGGGTGAGACCCAGTACTTC. This encodes CASSPGETQYF.

The chain carries TRBV19 and TRBJ2-7; 8 bases align to TRBD1. Germline V lookup: CDR1 LNHDA, CDR2 SQIVND (reference sequence). The V segment lost 3 bases and the J segment 4 bases; nucleotides outside the gene matches: 11. The CDR3 has 16 residues. The CDR3 nucleotides are TGTGCCAGTAGTATTGGGGTTGGACAGGGAAAGTACGAGCAGTACTTC. This translates into CASSIGVGQGKYEQYF.

The rearrangement links TRBV11-2 to TRBJ2-7; D might be TRBD2 (7 bases). This CDR3 spans 15 amino acids. Germline values: CDR1 SGHAT, CDR2 FQNNGV. V lost 7 bases and J 1 base, leaving 17 bases between the germline ends. CDR3 in DNA: TGTGCCAGCACCTTCAAGGGGGGGCTTTCCTACGAGCAGTACTTC. Amino acid sequence: CASTFKGGLSYEQYF.

This chain links TRBV11-2 with TRBJ2-7; D ambiguous. Germline CDR1 and CDR2: SGHAT and FQNNGV. The CDR3 has 15 amino acids. Trimming removed 3 bases from V and 0 bases from J, with 12 bases in between. CDR3 in amino acids: CASSFSEFGSYEQYF. The DNA of the CDR3 is TGTGCCAGCAGCTTTAGTGAGTTTGGCTCCTACGAGCAGTACTTC.

The chain couples TRBV29-1 to TRBJ1-1; D not resolved. Trimming cost V 7 bases and J 3 bases, with 15 bases left between them. Germline V gives CDR1 SQVTM, CDR2 ANQGSEA. This CDR3 is built from 13 residues. CDR3 in amino acids: CSAVRDTYTEAFF. In DNA form, the CDR3 reads TGCAGCGCCGTGCGCGACACGTACACTGAAGCTTTCTTT. Full variable domain (remainder filled in from reference TRBV29-1 and TRBJ1-1): SAVISQKPSRDICQRGTSLTIQCQVDSQVTMMFWYRQQPGQSLTLIATANQGSEATYESGFVIDKFPISRPNLTFSTLTVSNMSPEDSSIYLCSAVRDTYTEAFFGQGTRLTVV.

The chain combines TRBV2 with TRBJ2-5, with D possibly matching TRBD1 (6 bases). Per germline, CDR1 SNHLY and CDR2 FYNNEI. V gave up 5 bases and J gave up 5 bases, with 24 bases separating them. CDR3 length equals 17 residues. Written as DNA, the CDR3 is TGTGCCAGCAGTAGGCGGTTGGCAGGGGCAGGCCGGGAGACCCAGTACTTC. It codes for CASSRRLAGAGRETQYF.

The V call is TRBV6-1, the J call TRBJ2-7; TRBD2 might be the D (5 bases). Germline lookup yields CDR1 MNHNS and CDR2 SASEGT. V lost 0 bases and J 3 bases, leaving 9 bases between the germline ends. This CDR3 has 14 residues. The CDR3 DNA is TGTGCCAGCAGTGAAGCAGGGAGATACTACGAGCAGTACTTC. Amino acid sequence: CASSEAGRYYEQYF.

The chain recombines TRBV28 with TRBJ1-1; D not resolved. The CDR3 is 17 amino acids. Trimming left V 4 bases short and J 1 base short, with 19 bases between. Germline CDR1 MDHEN, CDR2 SYDVKM. CDR3 DNA sequence: TGTGCCAGCAGTTCCGTTTCGGGCGGTGGACGGAACACTGAAGCTTTCTTT. Translated, it gives CASSSVSGGGRNTEAFF.

The chain has TRBV7-6 and TRBJ1-1, with 8 bases matching TRBD1. V shed 4 bases, J shed 5 bases, and the junction held 18 bases outside the gene matches. CDR1 and CDR2 (germline): SGHVS, FNYEAQ. The CDR3 has 18 amino acids. CDR3 DNA sequence: TGTGCCAGCAGCTCCTCTGTAAGCCCCGGACAGGGAAGTACTGAAGCTTTCTTT. It specifies CASSSSVSPGQGSTEAFF.